This T cell receptor beta chain emerged from a study of T cell responses to AZD1222 COVID-19 vaccine. Germline V CDR1 and CDR2: MNHEY, SVGAGI. Trimming removed 0 bases from V and 14 bases from J, with 20 bases in between. CDR3 length: 16 residues. Method: immunoSEQ multiplex PCR; TCRdb's copy keeps in-frame clones and lacks some. The table includes tens of thousands of clones, 65% to 80% detected once. This clone has just one count. The rearrangement uses TRBV6-5 and TRBJ1-6; a possible D gene is TRBD1 (6 bases). This specimen consisted of peripheral blood, obtained on day 0 of MenACWY control vaccination. The TCR was taken from an adult in good health. In DNA form, the CDR3 reads TGTGCCAGCAGTTACTCGACAGGAACGTTATTCATGACCCTCCACTTT. Encoded protein: CASSYSTGTLFMTLHF.